One sample yielded the 10 T cell receptor beta chains listed below, sequenced in a study of blood T cell repertoires in COVID-19. Assay used: immunoSEQ multiplex PCR; TCRdb lists only in-frame clones, some missing. The table shows about 230,000 clones, with 75% to 90% occurring only once. The sequencing input was peripheral blood. Source of these receptors: a man younger than 45 with COVID-19, enrolled during active disease.

There are a few counts of this clone. The chain has TRBV7-9 and TRBJ1-2; D is unresolved. CDR1 is SEHNR, CDR2 FQNEAQ, per germline (reference sequence). The CDR3 has 13 residues. The V end was cut by 5 bases, the J end by 6 bases, with 13 bases between. The CDR3 coding sequence is TGTGCCAGCAGCCTACAAAGGGAGGATGGCTACACCTTC. Protein product: CASSLQREDGYTF.

In the case of this clone: At one end, the junction sequence differs from germline, possibly due to a read error. This chain uses TRBV19 with TRBJ1-5, with D perhaps TRBD1 (6 bases). Germline lookup yields CDR1 LNHDA and CDR2 SQIVND (reference sequence). The CDR3 extends over 13 amino acids. CDR3 sequence: CASSRNREGIPYF. CDR3 sequence (DNA): TGTGCCAGTAGTAGGAACAGGGAGGGTATACCGTATTTT.

This clone occurred once. The chain joins TRBV29-1 to TRBJ2-2; TRBD2 agrees at 11 bases. CDR3 length: 15 residues. V lost 1 base, J lost 5 bases, and 3 bases stayed unmatched. The germline CDR1 and CDR2 sequences are SQVTM and ANQGSEA. CDR3 sequence: CSVEARTSGTGELFF. The CDR3 DNA follows: TGCAGCGTTGAAGCCCGGACTAGCGGGACCGGGGAGCTGTTTTTT.

The CDR3 coding sequence is TGCAGTGCTAGTTTCCAGAATTCACCCCTCCACTTT. Translated: CSASFQNSPLHF. The V gene is TRBV20-1, the J gene TRBJ1-6, with unresolved D. V lost 3 bases and J 7 bases, leaving 7 bases between the germline ends. The germline V gene encodes CDR1 DFQATT and CDR2 SNEGSKA (reference sequence). The length of the CDR3 is 12 residues.

This rearrangement joins TRBV2 to TRBJ2-2; tentative D call: TRBD1 (5 bases). The CDR3 loop spans 14 amino acids. The V gene's germline CDR1 is SNHLY and CDR2 FYNNEI. Trimming shortened V by 6 bases and J by 6 bases, and 14 bases separated the two germline ends. The CDR3 DNA sequence: TGTGCCAGCAGAGCGAGCCGACAGTCCGGGGAGCTGTTTTTT. Translation gives CASRASRQSGELFF. Full variable domain (outside the CDR3, taken from reference TRBV2 and TRBJ2-2): EPEVTQTPSHQVTQMGQEVILRCVPISNHLYFYWYRQILGQKVEFLVSFYNNEISEKSEIFDDQFSVERPDGSNFTLKIRSTKLEDSAMYFCASRASRQSGELFFGEGSRLTVL.

The gene calls are TRBV6-8 and TRBJ1-1; no firm D call. This CDR3 is built from 15 residues. Germline CDR1 is MNHGY and CDR2 is SAAAGT. The germline V and J ends were trimmed by 2 bases and 1 base, with 11 bases remaining between them. This CDR3 reads CASSYERRKNTEAFF. The CDR3 DNA reads as TGTGCCAGCAGTTACGAGCGACGGAAGAACACTGAAGCTTTCTTT.

This clone is a singleton in its sample. The gene calls are TRBV28 and TRBJ1-1, with TRBD1 as a possible D gene (6 bases). This CDR3 comprises 13 residues. Germline V lookup: CDR1 MDHEN, CDR2 SYDVKM. Trimming took 5 bases from V and 7 from J, leaving 14 bases between them. The CDR3 here is CASSRDTKYEAFF. In DNA, the CDR3 is TGTGCCAGCAGTCGGGACACAAAGTATGAAGCTTTCTTT.

This chain uses TRBV29-1 with TRBJ1-5; possible D gene TRBD1, 5 bases. The CDR3 is 16 amino acids. The V gene lost 0 bases and the J gene lost 6 bases, with 18 bases spanning the gap. Germline CDR1 reads SQVTM; CDR2 reads ANQGSEA. CDR3 sequence: CSVEDLLRVISQPQHF. CDR3 nucleotides: TGCAGCGTTGAAGATCTTCTCAGGGTAATAAGTCAGCCCCAGCATTTT.

The rearrangement links TRBV29-1 to TRBJ1-1, with a possible D match to TRBD1 (6 bases). V was cut by 4 bases and J by 4 bases, with 13 bases left in between. The CDR3 extends over 13 amino acids. CDR1 is SQVTM and CDR2 is ANQGSEA in the germline V gene. The CDR3 is CSVVGGLVTEAFF. Here the CDR3 DNA reads TGCAGCGTTGTGGGGGGGCTAGTCACTGAAGCTTTCTTT.

V usage is TRBV12-5 and J usage is TRBJ2-5; a possible D gene is TRBD1 (5 bases). The CDR3 runs to 14 residues. Trimming removed 6 bases from V and 1 base from J, with 12 bases in between. CDR1 LGHNT and CDR2 FRNRAP come from the germline V gene. The CDR3 DNA reads TGTGCTAGTGGACTGGGGCAGGGCCAAGAGACCCAGTACTTC. Translating gives CASGLGQGQETQYF. The full variable domain, rest sourced from reference TRBV12-5 and TRBJ2-5, is DARVTQTPRHKVTEMGQEVTMRCQPILGHNTVFWYRQTMMQGLELLAYFRNRAPLDDSGMPKDRFSAEMPDATLATLKIQPSEPRDSAVYFCASGLGQGQETQYFGPGTRLLVL.